This is a list of T cell receptor beta chains from one sample in a study of beta chain features in type 1 diabetes. Profiling relied on immunoSEQ multiplex PCR, and the TCRdb table lists in-frame clones only, not all of them. The sample consists of 150,000 to 200,000 clones, 9% to 10% of them appearing once. Sequencing was done on a sample of central memory CD4+ T cells from blood. These receptors were taken from a woman aged 18 to 35 in good health. CDR3s include the opening cysteine and the closing phenylalanine or tryptophan. The D gene is left open where the match is weak. Clone size is given for some rows only: seen once, a few or many times, or a class if the clone is expanded.

>TRBJ2-5|TRBV1|.|.
TGCACCAGCAGCCAAGATGAATGGCTAGCGGGGGGTAAAGAGACCCAGTACTTC
CTSSQDEWLAGGKETQYF
>TRBJ1-4|TRBV4-3|.|.
TGCGCCAGCAGCCAAGGTGGGCCAGACAGGTCTAATGAAAAACTGTTTTTT
CASSQGGPDRSNEKLFF
>TRBJ2-7|TRBV6-6|.|few
TGTGCCAGCACCAATCCCACAGCCTCCTACGAGCAGTACTTC
CASTNPTASYEQYF
>TRBJ2-7|TRBV2|.|.
TGTGCCAGCAGTGGAAGAGGACAGTCGCGCGAGCAGTACTTC
CASSGRGQSREQYF
>TRBJ2-7|TRBV9|.|many
TGTGCCAGCAGCGTAGATGGGACGGACTACTACGAGCAGTACTTC
CASSVDGTDYYEQYF
>TRBJ2-3|TRBV9|TRBD1|.
TGTGCCAGCAACAGGACAGGCGACACAGATACGCAGTATTTT
CASNRTGDTDTQYF
>TRBJ2-1|TRBV4-2|.|.
TGTGCCAGCAGCCAATCGGTAGCGGCCTCCTACAATGAGCAGTTCTTC
CASSQSVAASYNEQFF
>TRBJ2-5|TRBV4-1|.|.
TGCGCCAGCAGCCAAGATCCGACAAGCCAAGAGACCCAGTACTTC
CASSQDPTSQETQYF
>TRBJ2-3|TRBV16|TRBD1|.
TGTGCCAGCAGCCCTTGGGACAGGGGAACAGATACGCAGTATTTT
CASSPWDRGTDTQYF
>TRBJ1-1|TRBV19|.|few
TGTGCCAGTAGTCCCCACCGACAGGTTGGAACTGAAGCTTTCTTT
CASSPHRQVGTEAFF
>TRBJ2-3|TRBV7-9|.|few
TGTGCCAGCAAACCTACAGAGACTAGTACGCAGTATTTT
CASKPTETSTQYF
>TRBJ2-7|TRBV7-2|.|few
TGTGCCAGCAGCGTTAGTTACGAGCAGTACTTC
CASSVSYEQYF
>TRBJ2-2|TRBV4-3|.|few
TGCGCCAGCAGCCAAGACAGGGTCGAGACCGGGGAGCTGTTTTTT
CASSQDRVETGELFF
>TRBJ1-4|TRBV4-1|.|.
TGCGCCAGCAGCCAAGAGGGAGGGGGAGGTGAAAAACTGTTTTTT
CASSQEGGGGEKLFF
>TRBJ1-1|TRBV7-3|.|few
TGTGCCAGCAGCTTACGGGGTTATGGCACTGAAGCTTTCTTT
CASSLRGYGTEAFF
>TRBJ2-1|TRBV4-1|.|few
TGCGCCAGCAGCCAAATAGACATCGTATCCTACAATGAGCAGTTCTTC
CASSQIDIVSYNEQFF
>TRBJ2-5|TRBV7-8|.|.
TGTGCCAGCAGCTCCGCGACAGGGAGGCAAGAGACCCAGTACTTC
CASSSATGRQETQYF
>TRBJ1-4|TRBV4-2|TRBD1|few
TGTGCCAGCAGCCCTTCCCGGACAGGGGGGAATGAAAAACTGTTTTTT
CASSPSRTGGNEKLFF
>TRBJ1-2|TRBV30|TRBD1|many
TGTGCCTGGAACAGGGGAGCGGACTATGGCTACACCTTC
CAWNRGADYGYTF
>TRBJ1-1|TRBV6-1|.|.
TGTGCCAGCAGACGCGGACTGGACGAAGCTTTCTTT
CASRRGLDEAFF
>TRBJ1-5|TRBV6-1|TRBD1|.
TGTGCCAGCAAGGGGGCTCTGTTTAGCAATCAGCCCCAGCATTTT
CASKGALFSNQPQHF
>TRBJ1-1|TRBV5-8|TRBD1|.
TGTGCCAGCAGCCACCGGGACAGGGGGTGGATAGGGACTGAAGCTTTCTTT
CASSHRDRGWIGTEAFF
>TRBJ1-5|TRBV6-6|.|many
TGTGCCAGCAGTCCCTGGGGGGGGACGAGTCAGCCCCAGCATTTT
CASSPWGGTSQPQHF
>TRBJ2-1|TRBV5-4|.|few
TGTGCCAGCAGCTTGGAGGAGGCGGCCTACAATGAGCAGTTCTTC
CASSLEEAAYNEQFF
>TRBJ1-1|TRBV29-1|.|.
TGCAGCGTGACGGTGGGAGTCGCTGAAGCTTTCTTT
CSVTVGVAEAFF
>TRBJ2-1|TRBV30|.|.
TGTGCCTGGAGTGCCCCCGGACTGAAGGGCCCCGCCGGGGAGCAGTTCTTC
CAWSAPGLKGPAGEQFF
>TRBJ2-3|TRBV10-3|.|.
TGTGCCATCAGTGATGGCAGGGAGGCAGATACGCAGTATTTT
CAISDGREADTQYF
>TRBJ1-5|TRBV7-9|.|.
TGTGCCAGCAGCTTATCGGGGAGGGGTAGCAATCAGCCCCAGCATTTT
CASSLSGRGSNQPQHF
>TRBJ1-5|TRBV2|.|few
TGTGCCAGCCGGGGACATAGTACGAGTCAGCCCCAGCATTTT
CASRGHSTSQPQHF
>TRBJ1-2|TRBV12-5|TRBD1|.
TGTGCTAGTGACAAAACCACAGGGGGCTCGGGATCGCATGGCTACACCTTC
CASDKTTGGSGSHGYTF
>TRBJ2-4|TRBV19|.|.
TGTGCCAGTACGGAGGAAGGGACATTGAAAAACATTCAGTACTTC
CASTEEGTLKNIQYF
>TRBJ1-2|TRBV7-9|TRBD1|.
TGTGCCAGCAGCTGGGGACAGGGAGGAGGCTACACCTTC
CASSWGQGGGYTF
>TRBJ1-2|TRBV7-9|.|few
TGTGCCAGCAGCTTCCTGGACAGACCTTCCTATGGCTACACCTTC
CASSFLDRPSYGYTF
>TRBJ2-7|TRBV19|TRBD1|few
TGTGCCAGTCGGGACAGGGGGCACGAGCAGTACTTC
CASRDRGHEQYF
>TRBJ1-5|TRBV30|.|.
TGTGCCTGGAGTGGGCGGGGGCTGTACAATCAGCCCCAGCATTTT
CAWSGRGLYNQPQHF